What follows are 4 T cell receptor beta chains derived from one specimen sequenced in a study of early T cells in non-severe SARS-CoV-2 infection. TCRdb fed the 5' RACE reads into MiXCR, producing one record per CDR3 protein. The sample holds about 18,000 distinct CDR3 sequences; roughly 6% are singletons and the top ten take 6.3%. The sequenced sample consisted of whole blood. The receptor source for this set is an adult who was a healthcare worker with PCR-confirmed SARS-CoV-2 infection or an uninfected control (not recorded which).

The table lists this clonotype with many counts. The chain employs TRBV7-9 and TRBJ2-7, with a possible D match to TRBD2 (7 bases). The V end was cut by 4 bases, the J end by 3 bases, with 16 bases between. Germline V gene lookup returns CDR1 SEHNR and CDR2 FQNEAQ (reference sequence). This CDR3 has 15 amino acids. CDR3 residues: CASSSNREGLYEQYF. Here the CDR3 DNA reads TGTGCCAGCAGCTCCAACAGGGAGGGCCTCTACGAGCAGTACTTC.

The sample holds many counts of this clonotype. The rearrangement joins TRBV20-1 to TRBJ2-5; D may be TRBD1 or TRBD2 (5 bases each). CDR1 is DFQATT and CDR2 is SNEGSKA in the germline V gene (reference sequence). This CDR3 region has 11 residues. Between the trimmed V and J ends, which lost 5 bases and 4 bases, there was a span of 8 bases. The CDR3 reads CSAGDLETQYF. CDR3 in DNA: TGCAGTGCTGGGGACCTAGAGACCCAGTACTTC.

In its sample, this clonotype was seen many times. The chain couples TRBV10-3 to TRBJ1-3; D remains ambiguous. CDR1 is ENHRY and CDR2 is SYGVKD in the germline V gene. This CDR3 has 12 residues. V was shortened by 6 bases and J by 4 bases, with 7 bases between the two germline ends. CDR3 DNA: TGTGCCATCAGCCCCAACGGAAACACCATATATTTT. This sequence encodes CAISPNGNTIYF.

This clonotype was observed a few times. This chain joins TRBV6-5 and TRBJ1-2; no definite D call. This CDR3 region has 14 residues. V was pared by 4 bases and J by 0 bases, with 9 bases between. Germline lookup yields CDR1 MNHEY and CDR2 SVGAGI. CDR3 DNA sequence: TGTGCCAGCAGTTCCCTAATAACTAACTATGGCTACACCTTC. It codes for CASSSLITNYGYTF.